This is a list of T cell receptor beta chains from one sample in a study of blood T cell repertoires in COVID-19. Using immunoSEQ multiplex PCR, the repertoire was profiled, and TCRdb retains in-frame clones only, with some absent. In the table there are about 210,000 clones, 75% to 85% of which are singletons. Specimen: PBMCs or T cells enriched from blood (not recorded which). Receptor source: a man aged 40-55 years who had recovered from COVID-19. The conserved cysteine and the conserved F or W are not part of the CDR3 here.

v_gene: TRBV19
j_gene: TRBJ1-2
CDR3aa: ASSSLDISGYT

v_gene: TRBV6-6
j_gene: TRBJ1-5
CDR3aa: ASSWRVNQPQH

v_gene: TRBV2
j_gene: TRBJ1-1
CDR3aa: ASRGEVTEAF

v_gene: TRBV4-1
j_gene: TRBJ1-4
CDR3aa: ASSQGQQISTNEKLF

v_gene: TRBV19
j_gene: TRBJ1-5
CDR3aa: ASSAWGGQPQH

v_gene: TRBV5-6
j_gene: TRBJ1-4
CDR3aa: ASSLRRQGGEKLF

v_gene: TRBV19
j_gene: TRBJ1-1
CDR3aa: ASSIAVTGVTEAF

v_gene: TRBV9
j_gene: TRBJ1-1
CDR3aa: ASRPGQRNTEAF

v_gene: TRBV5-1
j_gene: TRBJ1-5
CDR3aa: ASSLVSGANQPQH

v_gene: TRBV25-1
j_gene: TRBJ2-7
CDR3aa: ASSGVPEVTYEQY

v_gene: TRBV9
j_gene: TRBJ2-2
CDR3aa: ASSGSNRESGELF

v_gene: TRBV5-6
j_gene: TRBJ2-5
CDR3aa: ASSLATGLEAQY

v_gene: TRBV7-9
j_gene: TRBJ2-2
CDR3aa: AGLAIANTGELF

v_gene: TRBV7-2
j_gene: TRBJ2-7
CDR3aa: ASSSLLQVSYEQY

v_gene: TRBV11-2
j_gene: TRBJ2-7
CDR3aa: ASSFVEYEQY

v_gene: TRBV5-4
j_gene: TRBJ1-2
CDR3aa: ASRNRGRDGYT

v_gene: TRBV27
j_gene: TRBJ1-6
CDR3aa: AVGQGANSPLH

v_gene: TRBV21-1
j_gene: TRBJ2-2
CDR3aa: ASSEQDRGDTGELF

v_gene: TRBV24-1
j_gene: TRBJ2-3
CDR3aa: ATAPPRGADTQY

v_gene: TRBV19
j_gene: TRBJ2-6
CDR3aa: ASSILGQGTSGANVLT

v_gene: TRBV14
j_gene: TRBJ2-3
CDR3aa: ASSQDRGDTQY

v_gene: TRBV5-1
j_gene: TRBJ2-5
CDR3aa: ASSQGQGNGKTQY

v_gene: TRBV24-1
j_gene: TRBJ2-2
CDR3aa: ATSDFRPGNTGELF

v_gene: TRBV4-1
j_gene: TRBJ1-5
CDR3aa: ASSREGQVGNQPQH

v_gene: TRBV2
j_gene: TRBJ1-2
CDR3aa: ASSADTNYGYT

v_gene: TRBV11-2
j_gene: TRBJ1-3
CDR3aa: ASSLLSSPFSGNTIY

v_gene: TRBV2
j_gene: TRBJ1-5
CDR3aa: ASSGPNQPQH

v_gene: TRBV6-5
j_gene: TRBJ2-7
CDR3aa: ASSTGTGGTYEQY

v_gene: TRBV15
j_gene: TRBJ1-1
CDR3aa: ATSRGLGNTEAF

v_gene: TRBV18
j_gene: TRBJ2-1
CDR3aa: ASSLAGGNYNEQF

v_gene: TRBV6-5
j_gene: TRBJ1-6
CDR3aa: ASSYDHKGGSPLH

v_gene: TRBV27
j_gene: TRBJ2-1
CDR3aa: ASRLISDNEQF

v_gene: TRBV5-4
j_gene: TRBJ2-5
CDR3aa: ASSWGGGETQY

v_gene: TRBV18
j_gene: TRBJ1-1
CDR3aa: ASSPGPDRANTEAF

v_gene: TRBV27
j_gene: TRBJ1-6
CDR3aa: ASSLRQGANSPLH

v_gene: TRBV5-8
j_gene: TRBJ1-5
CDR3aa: ASSSARDRGLSNQPQH

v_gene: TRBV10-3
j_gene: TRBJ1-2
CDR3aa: AISLDSSYGYT

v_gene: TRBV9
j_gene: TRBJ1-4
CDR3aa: ASSDSGQGVRGGEKLF

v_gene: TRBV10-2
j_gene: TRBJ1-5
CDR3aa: ASSDRGGNQPQH

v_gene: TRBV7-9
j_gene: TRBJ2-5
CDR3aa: ASSSWTDQETQY

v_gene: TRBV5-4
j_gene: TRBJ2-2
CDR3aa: ASSLSTGVSGELF

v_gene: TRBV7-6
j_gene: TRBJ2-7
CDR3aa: ASSLRGVSDEQY

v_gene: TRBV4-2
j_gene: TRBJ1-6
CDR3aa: ASSLPGTGDPSYNSPLH

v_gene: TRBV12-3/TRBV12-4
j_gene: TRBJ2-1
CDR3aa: ASSSVYNEQF

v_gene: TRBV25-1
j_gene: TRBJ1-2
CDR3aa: ASSDSGQSYGYT